This T cell receptor beta chain was recovered during a study of blood T cell repertoires in COVID-19. Looking at the study overall: From the United States, Italy and Spain came samples of acute and convalescent COVID-19.

Clinical histories supplied by participants themselves formed the basis of cohort assignment. Under the authors' procedure: Amplifying reference gene primers gave estimates of nucleated cell counts. TCRdb keeps only in-frame clones here, not all; method: immunoSEQ multiplex PCR. The V and J calls and clone size are taken from that table; D and trimming were inferred from the DNA. The sample consists of roughly 230,000 clones, 70% to 85% of them appearing once. V lost 2 bases and J lost 5, with 10 bases in between. From germline, CDR1 is KGHSH and CDR2 LQKENI. CDR3 length equals 13 residues. The rearrangement joins TRBV18 to TRBJ2-7, with D perhaps matching TRBD2 (6 bases). The clonotype comes from a woman between 55 and 75 years old who had recovered from COVID-19. The specimen was PBMCs or T cells enriched from blood (not recorded which). The CDR3, as DNA: TGTGCCAGCTCACCAGCGGGGACCGACGAGCAGTACTTC. Translation gives CASSPAGTDEQYF.